The source of this TCR beta chain is a study of blood T cell repertoires in COVID-19. Overall study: Specimens from acute and convalescent COVID-19 originated in the United States, Italy and Spain. PBMCs, B-cell-depleted T cells, or T cells provided the cDNA or gDNA that made up the material.

Original methodology: Amplification from reference gene primers served as the basis for estimated nucleated cell counts. Sequenced by immunoSEQ multiplex PCR; TCRdb stores in-frame clones only, minus some. That table gives V, J and clone size, and the DNA gave D and trimming. Among over 150,000 clones listed, 65% to 80% were seen once. V was pared by 1 base and J by 0 bases, with 7 bases between. The CDR3 is 15 residues long. Germline CDR1 is SGHVS and CDR2 is FQNEAQ. The sequencing sample was made of peripheral blood. This sequence joins TRBV7-8 and TRBJ1-3, with no clear D. The receptor comes from a man in his 60s with acute or convalescent COVID-19. The CDR3 protein is CASSLVESSGNTIYF. The CDR3, as DNA: TGTGCCAGCAGCTTAGTTGAGAGCTCTGGAAACACCATATATTTT.